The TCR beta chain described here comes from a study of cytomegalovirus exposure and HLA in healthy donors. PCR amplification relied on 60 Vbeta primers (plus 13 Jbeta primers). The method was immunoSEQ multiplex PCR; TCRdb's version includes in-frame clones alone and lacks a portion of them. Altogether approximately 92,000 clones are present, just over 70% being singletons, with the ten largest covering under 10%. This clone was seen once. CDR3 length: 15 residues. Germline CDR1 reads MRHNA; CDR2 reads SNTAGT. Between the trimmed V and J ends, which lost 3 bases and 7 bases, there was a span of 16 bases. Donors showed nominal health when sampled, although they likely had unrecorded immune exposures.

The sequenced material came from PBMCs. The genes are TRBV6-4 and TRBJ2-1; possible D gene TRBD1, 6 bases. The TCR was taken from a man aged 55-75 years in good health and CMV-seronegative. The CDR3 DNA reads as TGTGCCAGCAGTGAAAGTAACAGGGCACCAAATGAGCAGTTCTTC. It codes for CASSESNRAPNEQFF.